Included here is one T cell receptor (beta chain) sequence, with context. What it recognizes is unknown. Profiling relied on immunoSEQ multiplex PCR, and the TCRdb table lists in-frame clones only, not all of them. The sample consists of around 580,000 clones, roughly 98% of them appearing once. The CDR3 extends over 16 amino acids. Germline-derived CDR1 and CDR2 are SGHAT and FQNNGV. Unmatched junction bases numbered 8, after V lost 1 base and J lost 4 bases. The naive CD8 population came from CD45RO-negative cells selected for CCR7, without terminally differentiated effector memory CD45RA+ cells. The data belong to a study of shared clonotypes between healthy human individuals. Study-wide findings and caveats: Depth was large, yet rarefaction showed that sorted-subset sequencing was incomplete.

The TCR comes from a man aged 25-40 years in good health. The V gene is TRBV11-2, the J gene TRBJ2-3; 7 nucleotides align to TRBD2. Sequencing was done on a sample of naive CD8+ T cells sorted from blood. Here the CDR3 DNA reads TGTGCCAGCAGCTTAGGGTTGGCGGGAGCGGCAGATACGCAGTATTTT. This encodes CASSLGLAGAADTQYF.